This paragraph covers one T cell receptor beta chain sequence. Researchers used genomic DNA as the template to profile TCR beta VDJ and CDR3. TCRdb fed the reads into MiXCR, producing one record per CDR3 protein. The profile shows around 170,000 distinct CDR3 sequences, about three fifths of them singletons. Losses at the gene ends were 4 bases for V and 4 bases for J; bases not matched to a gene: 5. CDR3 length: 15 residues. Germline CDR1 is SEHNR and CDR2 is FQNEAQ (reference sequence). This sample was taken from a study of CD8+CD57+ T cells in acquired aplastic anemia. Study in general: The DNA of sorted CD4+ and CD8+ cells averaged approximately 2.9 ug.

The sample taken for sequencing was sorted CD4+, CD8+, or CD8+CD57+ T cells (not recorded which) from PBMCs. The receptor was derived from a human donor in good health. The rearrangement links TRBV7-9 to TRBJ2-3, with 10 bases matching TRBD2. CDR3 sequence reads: CASSWTSGAPDTQYF. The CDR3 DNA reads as TGTGCCAGCAGCTGGACTAGCGGAGCCCCAGATACGCAGTATTTT.